Reported below is one TCR beta chain. These data belong to a study of radiation and T cells in renal cell carcinoma. This CDR3 is built from 15 residues. Trimming removed 4 bases at V and 4 bases at J, with 14 bases between. Germline loops: CDR1 SGHVS, CDR2 FQNEAQ. The repertoire was sequenced with immunoSEQ multiplex PCR; TCRdb's copy has only in-frame clones and lacks some. The sample consists of around 100,000 clones, approximately 80% of them appearing once. Time point defined: blood 4 weeks post-SBRT, at nephrectomy. Sample treatment: 15 Gy SBRT to primary tumor, nephrectomy 4 weeks later. The V gene is TRBV7-8, the J gene TRBJ1-5; D is unclear. This clonotype was sampled from a man aged 60 to 69 with renal cell carcinoma. The specimen comprised blood, sampled from a patient whose treatment included radiotherapy and nephrectomy. The DNA of the CDR3 is TGTGCCAGCAGCTCACGGACTTTTCCAAATCAGCCCCAGCATTTT. Residues: CASSSRTFPNQPQHF.